This TCR beta chain was recorded in a study of cytomegalovirus exposure and HLA in healthy donors. Study-wide results and limits: Some TCR beta chains (roughly 160 of them) were listed as cytomegalovirus-associated. The classifier was said to identify cytomegalovirus status with high specificity and sensitivity.

TCRdb keeps only in-frame clones here, not all; method: immunoSEQ multiplex PCR. The sample consists of around 250,000 clones, 90% of them appearing once. The CDR3 consists of 15 residues. The J segment lost 4 bases and the V segment lost 2 bases, leaving 0 bases of the junction unmatched. Germline V gene lookup returns CDR1 MRHNA and CDR2 SNTAGT. This clone was picked up many times. Its matching antigen is unknown. The clonotype was recovered from a woman aged 18-30 years in good health and CMV-seronegative. This sequence joins TRBV6-4 and TRBJ2-2; 11 nucleotides match TRBD1. Source material: PBMCs. The CDR3 DNA reads TGTGCCAGCAGTGACGGACAGGGGGCCACCGGGGAGCTGTTTTTT. This gives the protein CASSDGQGATGELFF.